This TCR beta chain was sequenced during a study of regulatory T cells in long-lasting Graves disease. CDR1 is SEHNR, CDR2 FQNEAQ, per germline (reference sequence). This CDR3 contains 14 residues. V dropped 3 bases and J dropped 5 bases, with 14 bases sitting between them. Time point: persistent/refractory GD, antithyroid drugs over 5 years with positive TRAb. PBMC RNA was the source of the TCR library. Each patient gave approximately 8.8 milliliters of EDTA-anticoagulated peripheral blood. With iRepertoire HTBI primers and Arm-PCR of CDR3 regions, TCR beta libraries were built. TCRdb re-called the multiplex PCR reads with MiXCR, one entry per CDR3 protein. The sample records around 400,000 distinct CDR3 sequences, roughly a fifth being singletons. General study findings and limits: Between persistent patients, fewer than 3,500 public clonotypes were shared, exceeding the roughly 1,000 shared between new patients. Newly diagnosed Graves' patients exceeded persistent ones in TCR diversity.

This clonotype was picked up many times. Its cognate antigen is unknown. The chain has TRBV7-9 and TRBJ2-7; TRBD1 or TRBD2 may be the D gene (5 bases each). Source: peripheral blood mononuclear cells (PBMCs), taken when the disease was refractory, from a patient treated with antithyroid drugs. The clonotype originates from a female donor with Graves disease. The CDR3 here is CASSFGATTNEQYF. The DNA for the CDR3 is TGTGCCAGCAGCTTCGGGGCCACCACGAACGAGCAGTACTTC. The whole variable domain, filled in from reference TRBV7-9 and TRBJ2-7, reads DTGVSQNPRHKITKRGQNVTFRCDPISEHNRLYWYRQTLGQGPEFLTYFQNEAQLEKSRLLSDRFSAERPKGSFSTLEIQRTEQGDSAMYLCASSFGATTNEQYFGPGTRLTVT.